The TCR beta chain under discussion was sequenced for a study of control samples from healthy donors and cancer patients. Germline CDR1 WNHNN, CDR2 SYGVQD (reference sequence). V was clipped by 2 bases and J by 7 bases, with 15 bases between them. The CDR3 consists of 15 residues. TCRdb's table, derived via immunoSEQ multiplex PCR, lists solely in-frame clones and lacks some. This table has 65,000 to 85,000 clones, around 90% appearing once. The TCR comes from a woman between 50 and 59 years old with colorectal cancer. Sequenced sample: PBMCs. The chain links TRBV10-1 to TRBJ1-3; D is perhaps TRBD1 (6 bases). DNA of the CDR3: TGCGCCAGCAGTGAGCCGCCGACAGGTCGGAACACCATATATTTT. It codes for CASSEPPTGRNTIYF.